One sample yielded the 19 T cell receptor beta chains listed below, sequenced in a study of blood T cell repertoires in COVID-19. Sequencing used immunoSEQ multiplex PCR; TCRdb keeps in-frame clones, though not all of them. This table holds tens of thousands of clones, over 60% found once. Sequences were obtained from peripheral blood. The receptors shown here come from a human donor in a cohort sampled during active COVID-19.

J is TRBJ2-1 and V is TRBV6-5; 8 nucleotides match TRBD1. V lost 8 bases to trimming and J lost 4 bases; unmatched junction nucleotides: 10. Looked up from germline, CDR1 is MNHEY and CDR2 is SVGAGI. CDR3 length: 15 amino acids. CDR3 sequence: CASAQGVVRYNEQFF. CDR3 DNA sequence: TGTGCCAGCGCACAGGGGGTGGTTCGGTACAATGAGCAGTTCTTC.

This clone has ten or more counts. The rearrangement joins TRBV7-2 to TRBJ2-2; D remains ambiguous. Trimming took off 5 bases at V and 5 bases at J, with 6 bases between the two ends. There are 12 residues in the CDR3. The germline gives CDR1 SGHTA, CDR2 FQGNSA. The CDR3 region is CASSPKTGELFF. The CDR3 coding sequence is TGTGCCAGCAGCCCTAAAACCGGGGAGCTGTTTTTT.

The chain carries TRBV27 and TRBJ2-5; a possible D gene is TRBD2 (6 bases). V gave up 5 bases and J gave up 5 bases, with 15 bases separating them. The CDR3 runs to 14 residues. Germline loops: CDR1 MNHEY, CDR2 SMNVEV (reference sequence). The CDR3 coding sequence is TGTGCCAGCAGTCCGACTAGTTTTTGGGAGACCCAGTACTTC. It translates to CASSPTSFWETQYF.

The chain couples TRBV7-2 to TRBJ2-6, with 8 positions matching TRBD2. This CDR3 region has 18 residues. J gave up 3 bases and V 2 bases, and 9 bases lay outside the gene matches. Germline V CDR1 and CDR2: SGHTA, FQGNSA. CDR3 sequence (DNA): TGTGCCAGCAGCTTATGGGGAGCGGGAGTGGGTGGGGCCAACGTCCTGACTTTC. It codes for CASSLWGAGVGGANVLTF.

The chain couples TRBV6-1 to TRBJ2-1; possibly TRBD2 for D (6 bases). The V gene's germline CDR1 is MNHNS and CDR2 SASEGT. The V end was cut by 1 base, the J end by 1 base, with 11 bases between. The length of the CDR3 is 16 residues. The chain's CDR3 is CASSEDSGGSYNEQFF. The CDR3 DNA reads as TGTGCCAGCAGTGAAGATTCTGGGGGGTCCTACAATGAGCAGTTCTTC.

The chain has TRBV6-5 and TRBJ1-2, with 8 bases fitting TRBD1. The junction had 5 bases not matched to a gene; V was cut back by 0 bases and J by 8 bases. The length of the CDR3 is 14 residues. Germline lookup yields CDR1 MNHEY and CDR2 SVGAGI. The CDR3 sequence: CASSYSSTGGGYTF. DNA of the CDR3: TGTGCCAGCAGTTACTCCTCCACAGGGGGGGGCTACACCTTC.

This clone has only a few counts. J is TRBJ2-1 and V is TRBV27; the match to TRBD2 covers 14 bases. CDR1 is MNHEY, CDR2 SMNVEV, per germline (reference sequence). J lost 7 bases, V lost 5 bases, and 13 bases had no gene match. The CDR3 sequence is 18 residues long. CDR3 amino acids: CASSPPGLAGGRGNEQFF. CDR3 coding DNA: TGTGCCAGCAGTCCCCCAGGACTAGCGGGAGGTCGAGGAAATGAGCAGTTCTTC.

In its sample, this clone was seen a few times. This chain connects TRBV5-6 to TRBJ2-7; the match to TRBD2 covers 7 bases. The V gene's germline CDR1 is SGHDT and CDR2 YYEEEE. The CDR3 totals 13 residues. V shed 2 bases and J 4 bases; nucleotides not matched to a gene: 3. Written as DNA, the CDR3 is TGTGCCAGCAGCTTCGGGGGAGGGTACGAGCAGTACTTC. Amino acid sequence: CASSFGGGYEQYF.

The chain has TRBV5-6 and TRBJ1-2, with 7 bases lining up with TRBD1. The CDR3 length is 13 residues. The germline V gene encodes CDR1 SGHDT and CDR2 YYEEEE. J lost 8 bases, V lost 2 bases, and 6 bases had no gene match. CDR3 protein: CASSFRQGRGYTF. Here the CDR3 DNA reads TGTGCCAGCAGCTTCAGACAGGGAAGGGGCTACACCTTC.

This clone turned up a few times. The chain links TRBV24-1 to TRBJ2-1, with D possibly TRBD2 on 6 matching bases. The ends were cut back, 5 bases at V and 10 bases at J, with 11 bases in the middle. Germline CDR1 and CDR2: KGHDR and SFDVKD. The length of the CDR3 is 12 residues. The chain's CDR3 is CATSAREREQFF. The CDR3 bases are TGTGCCACCAGTGCACGGGAGCGAGAGCAGTTCTTC.

The chain employs TRBV11-2 and TRBJ1-1, with D unclear. From germline, CDR1 is SGHAT and CDR2 FQNNGV. The length of the CDR3 is 13 residues. Trimming stripped 2 bases from V and 1 base from J, with 5 bases between. CDR3 in amino acids: CASSLKRNTEAFF. CDR3 nucleotide sequence: TGTGCCAGCAGCTTAAAGAGGAACACTGAAGCTTTCTTT.

This clone occurred many times. The chain carries TRBV9 and TRBJ2-5, with D perhaps TRBD1 (6 bases). Trimming stripped 2 bases from V and 1 base from J, with 12 bases between. This CDR3 is 15 amino acids long. Germline CDR1 SGDLS, CDR2 YYNGEE. The DNA of the CDR3 is TGTGCCAGCAGCGTGACGGACAGCACCCAAGAGACCCAGTACTTC. Its protein product is CASSVTDSTQETQYF.

V usage is TRBV5-4 and J usage is TRBJ1-2; perhaps TRBD1 as D (6 bases). V was cut by 0 bases and J by 4 bases, with 16 bases left in between. From germline, CDR1 is SGHNT and CDR2 YYREEE (reference sequence). The CDR3 is made up of 16 amino acids. This CDR3 reads CASSLGTATKIYGYTF. CDR3 nucleotide sequence: TGTGCCAGCAGCTTGGGGACAGCCACGAAGATCTATGGCTACACCTTC.

Details on this clone: This CDR3 is also generated by other DNA sequences in the sample. The J gene is TRBJ1-2, the V gene TRBV7-9, with TRBD1 matching 11 bases. V dropped 6 bases and J dropped 6; count of bases not matched to a gene: 6. CDR1 is SEHNR and CDR2 is FQNEAQ in the germline V gene (reference sequence). CDR3 size: 14 residues. The CDR3 DNA sequence: TGTGCCAGCAGTCTGGACAGGGGGCATGATGGCTACACCTTC. Translated: CASSLDRGHDGYTF.

This clone has only a few counts. This chain connects TRBV5-1 to TRBJ2-1, with 9 bases aligning to TRBD1. Germline lookup yields CDR1 SGHRS and CDR2 YFSETQ. The CDR3 sequence is 15 residues long. The trim removed 3 bases at V and 4 bases at J, leaving 5 bases unmatched. As DNA, the CDR3 is TGCGCCAGCAGCTCATCGGGACAGGGATACAATGAGCAGTTCTTC. Its protein product is CASSSSGQGYNEQFF.

This clone occurred a few times. The chain uses TRBV24-1 and TRBJ2-2, with D possibly TRBD1 on 5 matching bases. V lost 3 bases to trimming and J lost 3 bases, with 10 bases between them. Germline V gene lookup returns CDR1 KGHDR and CDR2 SFDVKD. The length of the CDR3 is 15 residues. The CDR3 loop is CATSDRAGYTGELFF. CDR3 nucleotides: TGTGCCACCAGTGATCGCGCAGGGTACACCGGGGAGCTGTTTTTT.

The chain uses TRBV18 and TRBJ2-5; D remains ambiguous. The V gene lost 3 bases and the J gene lost 0 bases, with 8 bases spanning the gap. CDR1 is KGHSH and CDR2 is LQKENI in the germline V gene. The CDR3 has 14 residues. The CDR3 sequence is CASSPPVNQETQYF. DNA for the CDR3: TGTGCCAGCTCACCGCCGGTTAACCAAGAGACCCAGTACTTC.

This clone was found a few times. This rearrangement joins TRBV28 to TRBJ2-7; D is unclear. Trimming stripped 4 bases from V and 0 bases from J, with 4 bases between. This CDR3 has 12 amino acids. Germline lookup yields CDR1 MDHEN and CDR2 SYDVKM. CDR3 sequence (DNA): TGTGCCAGCAGTTCCAGCTCCTACGAGCAGTACTTC. The encoded protein is CASSSSSYEQYF.

The chain uses TRBV24-1 and TRBJ2-2; 7 bases match TRBD1. V lost 3 bases to trimming and J lost 7 bases; unmatched junction nucleotides: 10. Germline CDR1 and CDR2: KGHDR and SFDVKD. The CDR3 runs to 16 residues. The CDR3, as DNA: TGTGCCACCAGTGATGAATTGCCGAGGGGGCACGGGGAGCTGTTTTTT. It translates to CATSDELPRGHGELFF.